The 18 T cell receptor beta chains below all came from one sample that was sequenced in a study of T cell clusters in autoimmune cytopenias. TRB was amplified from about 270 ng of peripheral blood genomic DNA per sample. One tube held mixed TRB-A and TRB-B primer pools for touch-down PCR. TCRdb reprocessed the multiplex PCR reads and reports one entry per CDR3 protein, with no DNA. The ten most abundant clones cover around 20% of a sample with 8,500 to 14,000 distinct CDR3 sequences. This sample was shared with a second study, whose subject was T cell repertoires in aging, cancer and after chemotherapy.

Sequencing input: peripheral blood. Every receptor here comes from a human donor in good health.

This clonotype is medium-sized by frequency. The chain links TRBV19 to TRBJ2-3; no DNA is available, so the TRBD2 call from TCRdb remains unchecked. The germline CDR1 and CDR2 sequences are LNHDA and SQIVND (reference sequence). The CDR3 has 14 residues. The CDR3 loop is CASRPSGRGDTQYF.

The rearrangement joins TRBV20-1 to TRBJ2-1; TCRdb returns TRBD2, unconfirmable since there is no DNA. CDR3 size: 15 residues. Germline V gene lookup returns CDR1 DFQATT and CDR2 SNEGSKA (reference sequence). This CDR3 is CSASPTSGRSNEQFF.

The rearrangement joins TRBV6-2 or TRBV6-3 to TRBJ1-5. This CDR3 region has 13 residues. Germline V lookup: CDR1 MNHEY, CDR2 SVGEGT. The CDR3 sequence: CASSFRQVQPQHF.

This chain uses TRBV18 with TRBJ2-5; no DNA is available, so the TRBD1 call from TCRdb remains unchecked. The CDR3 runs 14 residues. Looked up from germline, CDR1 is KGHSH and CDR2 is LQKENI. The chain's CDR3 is CASSQDRAKRAQYF. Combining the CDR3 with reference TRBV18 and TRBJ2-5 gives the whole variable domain NAGVMQNPRHLVRRRGQEARLRCSPMKGHSHVYWYRQLPEEGLKFMVYLQKENIIDESGMPKERFSAEFPKEGPSILRIQQVVRGDSAAYFCASSQDRAKRAQYFGPGTRLLVL.

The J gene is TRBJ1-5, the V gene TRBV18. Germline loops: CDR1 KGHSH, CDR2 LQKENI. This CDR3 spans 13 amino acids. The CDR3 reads CASSPTGRQPQHF.

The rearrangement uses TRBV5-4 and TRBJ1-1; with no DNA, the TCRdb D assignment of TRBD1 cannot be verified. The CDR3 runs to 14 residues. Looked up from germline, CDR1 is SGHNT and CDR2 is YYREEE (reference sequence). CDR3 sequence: CASSPRSGDYEAFF.

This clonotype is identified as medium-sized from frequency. CDR3 protein: CASSEAENSPLHF. The rearrangement links TRBV6-1 to TRBJ1-6. Germline V gene sequence: CDR1 MNHNS, CDR2 SASEGT. The CDR3 has 13 residues.

The CDR3 sequence: CASSQSLSGTGIDYGYTF. The J gene is TRBJ1-2, the V gene TRBV14; TCRdb outputs TRBD1, but without DNA this stays unchecked. Germline V gene sequence: CDR1 SGHDN, CDR2 FVKESK. The CDR3 has 18 amino acids.

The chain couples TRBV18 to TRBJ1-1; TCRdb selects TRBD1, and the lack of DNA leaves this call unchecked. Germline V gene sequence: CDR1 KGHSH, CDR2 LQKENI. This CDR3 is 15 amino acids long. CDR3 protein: CASSPEGLRGTEAFF.

The CDR3 here is CASSSGLAGSGRGTGELFF. V is TRBV7-3 and J is TRBJ2-2; TCRdb returns TRBD2, unconfirmable since there is no DNA. The CDR3 has 19 amino acids. From germline, CDR1 is SGHTA and CDR2 FQGTGA.

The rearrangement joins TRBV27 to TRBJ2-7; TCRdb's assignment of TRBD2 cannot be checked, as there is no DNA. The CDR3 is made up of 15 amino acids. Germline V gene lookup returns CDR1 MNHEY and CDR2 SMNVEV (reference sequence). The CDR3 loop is CASSARPGLIYEQYF.

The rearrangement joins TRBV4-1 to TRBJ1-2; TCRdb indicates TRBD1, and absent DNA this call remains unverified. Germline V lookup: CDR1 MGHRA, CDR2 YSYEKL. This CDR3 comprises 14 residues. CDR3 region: CASSRDRLGDGYTF.

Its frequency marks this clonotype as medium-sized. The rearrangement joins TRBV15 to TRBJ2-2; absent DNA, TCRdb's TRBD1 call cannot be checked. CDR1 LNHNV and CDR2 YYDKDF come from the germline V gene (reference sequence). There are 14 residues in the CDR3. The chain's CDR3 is CATSPRAEAGELFF.

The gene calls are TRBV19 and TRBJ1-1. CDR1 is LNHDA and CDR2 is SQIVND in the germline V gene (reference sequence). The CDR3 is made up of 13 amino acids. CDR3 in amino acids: CASSITENTEAFF.

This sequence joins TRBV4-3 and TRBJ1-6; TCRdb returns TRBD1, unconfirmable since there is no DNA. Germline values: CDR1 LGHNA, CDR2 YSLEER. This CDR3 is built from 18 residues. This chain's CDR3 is CAGLAGTGVPPYNSPLHF.

This CDR3 reads CATSPNLGGYNQPQHF. This sequence joins TRBV27 and TRBJ1-5. Germline CDR1 reads MNHEY; CDR2 reads SMNVEV (reference sequence). This CDR3 contains 16 residues.

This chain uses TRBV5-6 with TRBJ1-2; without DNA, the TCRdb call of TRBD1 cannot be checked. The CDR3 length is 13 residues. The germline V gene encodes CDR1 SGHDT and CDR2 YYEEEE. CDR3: CASRLQGIRGYTF.

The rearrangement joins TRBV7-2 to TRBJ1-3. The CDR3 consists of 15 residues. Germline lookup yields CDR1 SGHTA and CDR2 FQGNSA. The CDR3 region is CASSYLGSSGNTIYF.